Described below is a single T cell receptor beta chain sequence and its context. The antigen this receptor binds is unknown. Nothing much larger sits one base from this clone, and base qualities are not available. The data derive from a study of T-cell reconstitution after alpha-beta-depleted transplantation in children (dated by TCRdb to the mid-2010s). Broadly, across the study: Using TCR repertoire profiling, the study quantitatively followed how T-cell immune reconstitution unfolded in children after TCRalphabeta/CD19-depleted allogeneic hematopoietic cell transplantation. Points the paper makes about the study in general: The frequencies of hyperexpanded clones fell over the following months, and after one year, T-cell counts and TCRbeta diversity were mostly attributed to newly produced T cells. In some patients, the high TCRbeta diversity seen at day 60 was put down to recipient T cells and intrathymic progenitors that had survived conditioning. The apparently early recovery of alphabetaT-cell counts about two months after transplant reportedly depended on only several hundred rapidly expanded clones that came from non-depleted graft cells.

The method was PCR. TCRdb names Illumina HiSeq 2500 as the instrument used. Molecular barcoding was employed in the preparation of TCR libraries, with unique molecular identifiers being used to normalize TCRbeta repertoire quantification. The public reads were reanalyzed by TCRdb: fastp trimming at Q25, MiXCR alignment, in-frame beta chains only. Merged by CDR3 protein, the rows form single entries marked with the most common genes and DNA. The sample table holds fewer than 550,000 distinct CDR3 sequences, of which about an eighth were seen once. The ten largest clones represent approximately 15% of the sample. The CDR3 sequence holds 13 residues, the cysteine and phenylalanine included. The CDR3 DNA has 39 bases and is translated from base 1. Trimming takes 4 bases from V and 8 bases from J, and the germline ends sit 15 bases apart. The germline V gene encodes CDR1 SGHRS and CDR2 YFSETQ. Sample treatment or condition, as interpreted from the label and publication: allogeneic hematopoietic cell transplantation with graft depleted of TCRalphabeta T cells and CD19 B cells. The transplant recipients were children given TCRalphabeta/CD19-depleted allogeneic hematopoietic cell grafts.

This clonotype was obtained from a female patient between 2 and 15 years old who had a stem cell transplant for aplastic anemia, so the T cells may come from the graft donor. Rearrangement joined TRBV5-1 to TRBJ1-2, and TRBD1 may be the D gene, going by 5 matching bases. Here the sequenced sample was PBMCs, mostly from graft donor cells, taken 180 days after TCRalphabeta/CD19-depleted stem cell transplant. In nucleotide form, the sequence is TGCGCCAGCAGCGGGGGACGCGGGGGAGGCTACACCTTC. This sequence encodes CASSGGRGGGYTF.